Each of the 31 T cell receptor beta chains below was sequenced from the same sample in a study of response to subunit inactivated influenza vaccine. MiXCR was run by TCRdb on the RT-PCR reads, yielding one entry per CDR3 protein. The sample has 250,000 to 350,000 distinct CDR3 sequences; about 20% are singletons. The material was PBMCs from blood, obtained less than 22 months after vaccination. These receptors came from a man between 50 and 69 years old who received an inactivated influenza vaccine.

V usage is TRBV5-6 and J usage is TRBJ1-2, with D unclear. Germline CDR1 SGHDT, CDR2 YYEEEE. This CDR3 has 13 amino acids. Trimming took off 0 bases at V and 4 bases at J, with 7 bases between the two ends. In nucleotides, the CDR3 is TGTGCCAGCAGCTTGGTGGCGGTCTATGGCTACACCTTC. Translation gives CASSLVAVYGYTF.

The chain has TRBV10-3 and TRBJ1-2; D remains ambiguous. The germline CDR1 and CDR2 sequences are ENHRY and SYGVKD. V was cut by 5 bases and J by 8 bases, with 15 bases left in between. The CDR3 length is 13 residues. In DNA form, the CDR3 reads TGTGCCATCAGTCCAACCTTCCTAACCGGCTACACCTTC. Protein sequence: CAISPTFLTGYTF.

A note on this clonotype: Since no conserved phenylalanine or tryptophan closes the CDR3, a read error is the likely cause. V and J are TRBV28 and TRBJ1-5; maybe TRBD1 (5 bases). The germline gives CDR1 MDHEN, CDR2 SYDVKM. The CDR3 runs to 15 residues. Trimming removed 2 bases at V and 1 base at J, with 9 bases between. The CDR3 reads CASSLKGSSNQPQHS. The CDR3 nucleotides are TGTGCCAGCAGTTTAAAGGGGAGCAGCAATCAGCCCCAGCATTCT.

The chain links TRBV3-1 to TRBJ2-7; 8 positions match TRBD2. The V and J ends lost 4 bases and 3 bases, in that order; junction bases with no gene match: 11. Germline CDR1 is LGHDT and CDR2 is YNNKEL (reference sequence). This CDR3 is built from 16 residues. CDR3 amino acids: CASSPHSGALFYEQYF. The CDR3 DNA follows: TGTGCCAGCAGCCCCCATAGCGGGGCCCTCTTCTACGAGCAGTACTTC.

There are a few counts of this clonotype. The chain couples TRBV4-3 to TRBJ1-1; D is unresolved. CDR1 LGHNA and CDR2 YSLEER come from the germline V gene. V was pared by 1 base and J by 4 bases, with 7 bases between. This CDR3 spans 13 amino acids. CDR3 region: CASSQVVGTEAFF. The CDR3 coding sequence is TGCGCCAGCAGCCAAGTTGTAGGCACTGAAGCTTTCTTT.

This chain links TRBV4-2 with TRBJ1-4, with D perhaps matching TRBD1 (6 bases). CDR1 LGHNA and CDR2 YNFKEQ come from the germline V gene. V was trimmed by 0 bases and J by 0 bases, leaving 8 bases between them. This CDR3 contains 16 residues. CDR3 protein: CASSQDTGTTNEKLFF. The CDR3 DNA reads TGTGCCAGCAGCCAAGATACAGGGACAACTAATGAAAAACTGTTTTTT.

This chain uses TRBV3-1 with TRBJ2-5, with TRBD2 matching 9 bases. J was trimmed by 5 bases and V by 4 bases; bases with no gene match: 8. The CDR3 runs 15 residues. Germline CDR1 reads LGHDT; CDR2 reads YNNKEL (reference sequence). The CDR3 is CASSPTSGPLETQYF. The DNA for the CDR3 is TGTGCCAGCAGCCCGACTAGCGGCCCTCTGGAGACCCAGTACTTC.

The sample holds a few counts of this clonotype. The chain employs TRBV12-3 or TRBV12-4 and TRBJ2-7; D gene unclear. The CDR3 runs to 12 residues. Deletions cut 4 bases from V and 5 bases from J, with 9 bases between. CDR3 amino acids: CASSSVGHEQYF. In DNA form, the CDR3 reads TGTGCCAGCAGTTCTGTAGGGCACGAGCAGTACTTC.

This clonotype was observed a few times. The chain links TRBV7-9 to TRBJ2-7; tentatively, D is TRBD1 (5 bases). The CDR3 totals 16 residues. The ends were cut back, 1 base at V and 7 bases at J, with 20 bases in the middle. Germline V gene sequence: CDR1 SEHNR, CDR2 FQNEAQ (reference sequence). The CDR3 DNA reads TGTGCCAGCAGCTTAGTCCCCTTCGACAGTCTTGAGGAGCAGTACTTC. Its protein product is CASSLVPFDSLEEQYF.

This clonotype was observed a few times. The chain joins TRBV3-1 to TRBJ1-3, with TRBD1 identical over 8 bases. There are 15 residues in the CDR3. V shed 6 bases, J shed 0 bases, and the junction held 4 bases outside the gene matches. CDR1 LGHDT and CDR2 YNNKEL come from the germline V gene (reference sequence). The CDR3 DNA is TGTGCCAGCAGTAGACAGGGGAGCTCTGGAAACACCATATATTTT. Its translation: CASSRQGSSGNTIYF.

This chain links TRBV4-3 with TRBJ1-2, with D possibly matching TRBD1 (6 bases). CDR3 length: 15 amino acids. Germline CDR1 reads LGHNA; CDR2 reads YSLEER. V lost 4 bases and J 6 bases, leaving 18 bases between the germline ends. CDR3 sequence: CASSLPGGGANGYTF. The CDR3 bases are TGCGCCAGCAGCCTCCCGGGTGGGGGCGCCAATGGCTACACCTTC.

This sequence joins TRBV13 and TRBJ1-4; TRBD1 matches at 7 bases. The V segment lost 4 bases and the J segment 3 bases; nucleotides outside the gene matches: 5. The CDR3 runs to 15 residues. The germline V gene has CDR1 PRHDT and CDR2 FYEKMQ (reference sequence). DNA of the CDR3: TGTGCCAGCAGCTCCCGACAGGGTGCTAATGAAAAACTGTTTTTT. Protein sequence: CASSSRQGANEKLFF.

V and J are TRBV10-3 and TRBJ2-1; 11 bases line up with TRBD1. The CDR3 spans 14 residues. The germline gives CDR1 ENHRY, CDR2 SYGVKD. V lost 5 bases, J lost 8 bases, and 5 bases stayed unmatched. The CDR3 DNA is TGTGCCATCAGTCGGGACAGGGGGGTAGATGAGCAGTTCTTC. Residues: CAISRDRGVDEQFF.

This clonotype was observed many times. The chain has TRBV29-1 and TRBJ1-2; D perhaps matches TRBD1 (6 bases). Trimming cost V 1 base and J 3 bases, with 15 bases left between them. Germline V gene sequence: CDR1 SQVTM, CDR2 ANQGSEA. The CDR3 has 15 residues. Here the CDR3 reads CSVEVLQGRDYGYTF. DNA of the CDR3: TGCAGCGTTGAAGTTTTGCAGGGGAGGGACTATGGCTACACCTTC. Full variable domain (remainder filled in from reference TRBV29-1 and TRBJ1-2): SAVISQKPSRDICQRGTSLTIQCQVDSQVTMMFWYRQQPGQSLTLIATANQGSEATYESGFVIDKFPISRPNLTFSTLTVSNMSPEDSSIYLCSVEVLQGRDYGYTFGSGTRLTVV.

The V call is TRBV6-1, the J call TRBJ1-5; unclear D gene. CDR3 length: 13 residues. The V gene lost 2 bases and the J gene lost 4 bases, with 6 bases spanning the gap. Germline lookup yields CDR1 MNHNS and CDR2 SASEGT. The DNA of the CDR3 is TGTGCCAGCAGTGAACAGGAAAATCAGCCCCAGCATTTT. Its translation: CASSEQENQPQHF.

This chain links TRBV11-2 with TRBJ1-1, with D tentatively TRBD1 (6 bases). Per germline, CDR1 SGHAT and CDR2 FQNNGV. The length of the CDR3 is 17 residues. V dropped 1 base and J dropped 0 bases, with 15 bases sitting between them. The CDR3 DNA sequence: TGTGCCAGCAGCTTAGGAGGGGGGACCGCAATGAACACTGAAGCTTTCTTT. This sequence encodes CASSLGGGTAMNTEAFF.

The chain links TRBV29-1 to TRBJ1-1; D not resolved. The germline CDR1 and CDR2 sequences are SQVTM and ANQGSEA. This CDR3 contains 13 residues. V lost 7 bases and J 0 bases, leaving 12 bases between the germline ends. Here the CDR3 DNA reads TGCAGCGGGGGTGGCCGTCTGAACACTGAAGCTTTCTTT. This translates into CSGGGRLNTEAFF. The entire variable domain, with the rest obtained from reference TRBV29-1 and TRBJ1-1, is as follows: SAVISQKPSRDICQRGTSLTIQCQVDSQVTMMFWYRQQPGQSLTLIATANQGSEATYESGFVIDKFPISRPNLTFSTLTVSNMSPEDSSIYLCSGGGRLNTEAFFGQGTRLTVV.

This sequence joins TRBV9 and TRBJ2-3; 8 bases are shared with TRBD2. The V gene end was trimmed by 0 bases and the J gene end by 5 bases; junction bases not matched to a gene: 5. Germline loops: CDR1 SGDLS, CDR2 YYNGEE. The CDR3 covers 15 residues. The CDR3 here is CASSVAGGSGDTQYF. CDR3 DNA sequence: TGTGCCAGCAGCGTAGCGGGAGGGAGTGGAGATACGCAGTATTTT.

This clonotype was detected a few times. The rearrangement joins TRBV25-1 to TRBJ1-2, with 8 bases that match TRBD1. The CDR3 extends over 15 amino acids. Looked up from germline, CDR1 is MGHDK and CDR2 is SYGVNS. The V and J ends lost 1 base and 6 bases, in that order; junction bases with no gene match: 7. The CDR3 DNA reads TGTGCCAGCAGTGAATGGGGCAGGGGGCTGCATGGCTACACCTTC. It codes for CASSEWGRGLHGYTF.

The rearrangement links TRBV2 to TRBJ2-4, with D perhaps given as TRBD1 or TRBD2 (6 bases each). V was trimmed by 4 bases and J by 0 bases, leaving 13 bases between them. The CDR3 covers 16 residues. Germline assignment: CDR1 SNHLY and CDR2 FYNNEI. The CDR3 region is CASSVEGGRAKNIQYF. CDR3 coding DNA: TGTGCCAGCAGTGTCGAAGGGGGGAGAGCCAAAAACATTCAGTACTTC.

This clonotype was found a few times. This chain links TRBV6-1 with TRBJ1-1; tentatively, D is TRBD1 (5 bases). V lost 7 bases, J lost 2 bases, and 20 bases lay in between. The CDR3 is 16 amino acids. Germline lookup yields CDR1 MNHNS and CDR2 SASEGT. CDR3 residues: CASMRPGTGGNTEAFF. The DNA of the CDR3 is TGTGCCAGCATGAGACCGGGGACGGGGGGTAACACTGAAGCTTTCTTT.

This clonotype was counted between two and nine times. The chain recombines TRBV10-3 with TRBJ1-5, with 7 bases aligning to TRBD1. With V trimmed by 6 bases and J by 4 bases, 9 bases remained unmatched. The CDR3 runs to 15 residues. Germline-derived CDR1 and CDR2 are ENHRY and SYGVKD. The CDR3 DNA sequence: TGTGCCATCAGCCCGACAGGGTCGGGGAATCAGCCCCAGCATTTT. It is translated as CAISPTGSGNQPQHF.

The V and J genes are TRBV20-1 and TRBJ2-7; D not certain. V lost 3 bases and J 2 bases, leaving 11 bases between the germline ends. The CDR3 spans 13 residues. Germline CDR1 reads DFQATT; CDR2 reads SNEGSKA (reference sequence). CDR3 sequence reads: CSASSSPAYEQYF. Written as DNA, the CDR3 is TGCAGTGCTAGTAGCAGTCCGGCCTACGAGCAGTACTTC.

CDR3 coding DNA: TGTGCCAGCAGCGAGCCCCTAGCGGGAGGGCCATACGAGCAGTACTTC. This gives the protein CASSEPLAGGPYEQYF. The chain recombines TRBV11-2 with TRBJ2-7; TRBD2 aligns across 12 bases. The ends lost 5 bases at V and 4 bases at J; junction bases unmatched: 9. Looked up from germline, CDR1 is SGHAT and CDR2 is FQNNGV. There are 16 residues in the CDR3. Full variable domain (missing parts from reference TRBV11-2 and TRBJ2-7): EAGVAQSPRYKIIEKRQSVAFWCNPISGHATLYWYQQILGQGPKLLIQFQNNGVVDDSQLPKDRFSAERLKGVDSTLKIQPAKLEDSAVYLCASSEPLAGGPYEQYFGPGTRLTVT.

The table lists this clonotype with many counts. The chain is built from TRBV12-3 or TRBV12-4 and TRBJ1-3, with 7 bases identical to TRBD1. The CDR3 covers 15 residues. Trimming at V came to 4 bases and at J to 4 bases, leaving 7 bases not matched to a gene. The CDR3 DNA sequence: TGTGCCAGCAGTTCCCCGACAGGGTCGGGAAACACCATATATTTT. Translated: CASSSPTGSGNTIYF.

This sequence joins TRBV12-3 or TRBV12-4 and TRBJ2-3; D gene ambiguous. V lost 5 bases, J lost 2 bases, and 20 bases lay in between. CDR3 length: 17 residues. CDR3 in amino acids: CASSPANRASHTDTQYF. DNA of the CDR3: TGTGCCAGCAGTCCAGCAAACCGGGCTTCGCACACAGATACGCAGTATTTT.

This clonotype was recorded at least ten times. This rearrangement joins TRBV6-1 to TRBJ1-2; no clear D. Germline V CDR1 and CDR2: MNHNS, SASEGT. The CDR3 extends over 13 amino acids. V was cut by 6 bases and J by 4 bases, with 12 bases left in between. CDR3 sequence: CASSPGRSYGYTF. DNA of the CDR3: TGTGCCAGCAGCCCCGGACGGAGCTATGGCTACACCTTC.

The gene calls are TRBV20-1 and TRBJ1-4; D not certain. There are 16 residues in the CDR3. Germline CDR1 and CDR2: DFQATT and SNEGSKA (reference sequence). Trimming shortened V by 0 bases and J by 5 bases, and 16 bases separated the two germline ends. For the CDR3, the DNA is TGCAGTGCTAGAGATCGGATGAGTAGGCGAAATGAAAAACTGTTTTTT. This codes for CSARDRMSRRNEKLFF.

This clonotype was found a few times. The gene calls are TRBV20-1 and TRBJ2-7; 15 bases fit TRBD2. The CDR3 spans 18 residues. Germline lookup yields CDR1 DFQATT and CDR2 SNEGSKA (reference sequence). The V gene end was trimmed by 3 bases and the J gene end by 3 bases; junction bases not matched to a gene: 12. The CDR3 region is CSASLGLAGGSLVYEQYF. The CDR3 nucleotides are TGCAGTGCTAGCCTCGGACTAGCGGGGGGGTCCCTCGTCTACGAGCAGTACTTC.

This clonotype has more than one count but fewer than ten. V usage is TRBV4-3 and J usage is TRBJ2-1; 7 bases line up with TRBD2. J gave up 7 bases and V 1 base, and 7 bases lay outside the gene matches. The CDR3 length is 15 residues. CDR1 and CDR2 from the germline V gene are LGHNA and YSLEER. The CDR3 DNA reads TGCGCCAGCAGCCAAGCGGGGGGACCTTTGAATGAGCAGTTCTTC. Its translation is CASSQAGGPLNEQFF.

This clonotype was found a few times. The chain is built from TRBV7-2 and TRBJ2-7, with TRBD2 matching 10 bases. The germline gives CDR1 SGHTA, CDR2 FQGNSA. V trimming: 1 base; J trimming: 7 bases; junction bases outside the gene matches: 10. The CDR3 extends over 16 amino acids. The DNA for the CDR3 is TGTGCCAGCAGCTTAGGTCGGCTAGCGGGAGCGGGTGAGCAGTACTTC. It codes for CASSLGRLAGAGEQYF.